This is a list of T cell receptor beta chains from one sample in a study of patients and donors after allogeneic stem cell transplantation. TCRdb itself ran the RT-PCR reads through MiXCR, one entry per CDR3 protein. The sample records under 170,000 distinct CDR3 sequences, roughly 35% being singletons. Sequencing was performed on blood, either unsorted or a sorted T cell fraction (not recorded which). These receptors were obtained from a human donor who was either an allogeneic HSCT recipient or a stem cell or donor lymphocyte infusion donor (not recorded which). It is not recorded whose cells these are; they may come from a transplant donor. Both conserved end residues are part of each CDR3. Each record gives: V gene, J gene, clone size, D gene, CDR3 DNA, CDR3 protein. A D gene is named only where the DNA matches it firmly. Clone size is stated in some rows and not others, as once, few, many or a class when expanded.

v_gene: TRBV7-2
j_gene: TRBJ1-4
abundance: few
d_gene: -
CDR3nt: TGTGCCAGCAGCGAAAGTGAGAAACTGTTTTTT
CDR3aa: CASSESEKLFF

v_gene: TRBV3-1
j_gene: TRBJ1-1
abundance: -
d_gene: -
CDR3nt: TGTGCCAGCAGCCAAGACAGCAGGGAAGCTTTCTTT
CDR3aa: CASSQDSREAFF

v_gene: TRBV5-1
j_gene: TRBJ2-2
abundance: -
d_gene: TRBD2
CDR3nt: TGCGCCAGCCCCGCGGGAGCGAACACCGGGGAGCTGTTTTTT
CDR3aa: CASPAGANTGELFF

v_gene: TRBV9
j_gene: TRBJ2-3
abundance: -
d_gene: TRBD2
CDR3nt: TGTGCCAGCAGCACTAGCGGGGGGTACCCTAGCACAGATACGCAGTATTTT
CDR3aa: CASSTSGGYPSTDTQYF

v_gene: TRBV6-2/TRBV6-3
j_gene: TRBJ2-7
abundance: -
d_gene: -
CDR3nt: TGTGCCAGCAGTTCCGCAGAGAGCTACGAGCAGTACTTC
CDR3aa: CASSSAESYEQYF

v_gene: TRBV5-1
j_gene: TRBJ1-1
abundance: few
d_gene: -
CDR3nt: TGCGCCAGCAGCGAGCGACACCTCGGGACTGAAGCTTTCTTT
CDR3aa: CASSERHLGTEAFF

v_gene: TRBV29-1
j_gene: TRBJ2-5
abundance: -
d_gene: -
CDR3nt: TGCAGCGTTGCCGGGGCGTCGGCCTACCAAGAGACCCAGTACTTC
CDR3aa: CSVAGASAYQETQYF

v_gene: TRBV10-3
j_gene: TRBJ1-2
abundance: few
d_gene: -
CDR3nt: TGTGCCATCAGTGAATCAGGGGTGGCCTATGGCTACACCTTC
CDR3aa: CAISESGVAYGYTF

v_gene: TRBV20-1
j_gene: TRBJ1-1
abundance: few
d_gene: -
CDR3nt: TGCAGTGCTAGAGATGGACAAAAGCCCACTGAAGCTTTCTTT
CDR3aa: CSARDGQKPTEAFF

v_gene: TRBV29-1
j_gene: TRBJ2-3
abundance: -
d_gene: TRBD2
CDR3nt: TGCAGCGTTGAAAGGCTAGCGGGAGGGAATACGCAGTATTTT
CDR3aa: CSVERLAGGNTQYF

v_gene: TRBV5-4
j_gene: TRBJ1-1
abundance: -
d_gene: -
CDR3nt: TGTGCCAGCAGCCAAGACAGATTTCTCACTGAAGCTTTCTTT
CDR3aa: CASSQDRFLTEAFF

v_gene: TRBV5-8
j_gene: TRBJ1-1
abundance: few
d_gene: -
CDR3nt: TGTGCCAGCAGCTCCGGACAGACTCCCGTTATAATGAACACTGAAGCTTTCTTT
CDR3aa: CASSSGQTPVIMNTEAFF

v_gene: TRBV6-2/TRBV6-3
j_gene: TRBJ2-3
abundance: -
d_gene: -
CDR3nt: TGTGCCACCGGACAGTTTGGAGATACGCAGTATTTT
CDR3aa: CATGQFGDTQYF

v_gene: TRBV5-1
j_gene: TRBJ2-3
abundance: -
d_gene: TRBD1
CDR3nt: TGCGCCAGCAACAGGGGGCTCCTTCTTTCTGCTGTGCAGTATTTT
CDR3aa: CASNRGLLLSAVQYF

v_gene: TRBV16
j_gene: TRBJ1-1
abundance: -
d_gene: TRBD1
CDR3nt: TGTGCCAGCAGCCAATCTATGGTGACAGGGGTTAAAGCTTTCTTT
CDR3aa: CASSQSMVTGVKAFF

v_gene: TRBV12-3/TRBV12-4
j_gene: TRBJ1-6
abundance: few
d_gene: TRBD1
CDR3nt: TGTGCCAGCACCCCAGCAGGGGGACTAACGGCCCTCCACTTT
CDR3aa: CASTPAGGLTALHF

v_gene: TRBV3-1
j_gene: TRBJ1-2
abundance: -
d_gene: -
CDR3nt: TGTGCCAGCAGCCACCAGGGGAACTATGGCTACACCTTC
CDR3aa: CASSHQGNYGYTF

v_gene: TRBV12-3/TRBV12-4
j_gene: TRBJ2-5
abundance: few
d_gene: -
CDR3nt: TGTGCCAACAGTTGGGGGTACCAAGAGACCCAGTACTTC
CDR3aa: CANSWGYQETQYF

v_gene: TRBV9
j_gene: TRBJ2-2
abundance: few
d_gene: TRBD1
CDR3nt: TGTGCCAGCAGCGGGGCAGGGGGAATTGGGGAGCTGTTTTTT
CDR3aa: CASSGAGGIGELFF

v_gene: TRBV20-1
j_gene: TRBJ1-1
abundance: few
d_gene: -
CDR3nt: TGCAGTGCTGGGAGGGCGAACGGCGGGACTGAAGCTTTCTTT
CDR3aa: CSAGRANGGTEAFF

v_gene: TRBV12-1
j_gene: TRBJ1-5
abundance: -
d_gene: -
CDR3nt: TGTGCCAGCAGCTCCGTCGATTGCGACAGCCAGCATTTT
CDR3aa: CASSSVDCDSQHF

v_gene: TRBV6-2/TRBV6-3
j_gene: TRBJ2-1
abundance: -
d_gene: -
CDR3nt: TGTGCCAGCAGTTACGTTTCGCCCGCAAGCTCCTACAATGAGCAGTTCTTC
CDR3aa: CASSYVSPASSYNEQFF

v_gene: TRBV20-1
j_gene: TRBJ2-1
abundance: -
d_gene: -
CDR3nt: TGCAGTGCTAGGGGCGTCGGGACGCCGTACAATGAGCAGTTCTTC
CDR3aa: CSARGVGTPYNEQFF